This TCR beta chain came from a study of blood T cell repertoires in COVID-19 (dated by TCRdb to 2018 to 2020). The study in broad terms: Samples from collaborators originated in the United States, Italy and Spain and spanned both the acute and convalescent phases of COVID-19. The samples were drawn from the first 160 participants of the ongoing ImmuneRACE study and from 950 to 1,500 subjects provided by 6 global collaborators. Where available, HLA class I and class II types were obtained from metadata supplied by the sample provider rather than from assay-based typing. The prospective study material was composed of cDNA or gDNA derived from T cells, B-cell-depleted T cells, or PBMCs. Deeply sampled blood TCRbeta repertoires from subjects exposed to, actively infected with, or recovered from COVID-19 were included in the dataset. The repertoires were made available in a free public database intended to serve as a resource for research on the immune response to SARS-CoV-2. A de-identified subject ID, COVID-19 status, age in years and sex were almost always included in the sample metadata. The study at large found these results: Clinical and demographic metadata were provided uncurated, with the amount varying by source and participant.

The CDR3 spans 14 residues, from the cysteine through the phenylalanine. CDR3 DNA is the only sequence kept; it has 42 bases, read in frame from the first base. Reading the germline V gene gives CDR1 SNHLY and CDR2 FYNNEI. After removal of 4 bases from V and 1 base from J, the junction retains 1 base not matched to a gene. One collaborating source in Seattle enrolled patients during active infection and followed them longitudinally through the course of disease. The collaborating institutions used their own protocols to collect whole blood in K2EDTA tubes. For TCRbeta analysis, collaborators shipped samples as frozen whole blood, isolated PBMCs, or DNA extracted from either of those sample types. As to this clone: No cognate antigen has been identified for it. Base qualities are missing; no much larger clone stands one base away.

TCRbeta CDR3 regions were amplified from genomic DNA using the immunoSEQ Assay, a bias-controlled multiplex PCR. The authors processed their data as follows. Nucleated cell counts per sample were estimated from amplification of reference gene primers within the assay. To quantify the absolute abundance of each unique TCRbeta CDR3 rearrangement, sequence reads were collapsed and filtered. For each sample, productive Simpson clonality was calculated as the square root of Simpson's diversity index over productive rearrangements. TCRdb took this table from immuneACCESS and kept in-frame rearrangements with V and J called. Such tables lack part of the clones; where checked against another copy, unresolved V genes explain under half of the gap, and the rest is unexplained. The V and J calls and the clone size are those of that table, but D and trimming were determined from the DNA. The sample includes 130,000 to 150,000 clones, with 85% to 90% observed a single time. The top ten clones comprise 13% of the sample.

Sequencing was performed on peripheral blood. Recombination linked TRBV2 to TRBJ1-1, and 9 junction bases match TRBD1. The TCR originated in a man younger than 35 with COVID-19, enrolled during active disease. The CDR3 in this case is CASSGDRANTEAFF. The nucleotide sequence reads TGTGCCAGCAGTGGGGACAGGGCGAACACTGAAGCTTTCTTT. Supplemented by the reference TRBV2 and TRBJ1-1 proteins around the CDR3, the complete variable domain is EPEVTQTPSHQVTQMGQEVILRCVPISNHLYFYWYRQILGQKVEFLVSFYNNEISEKSEIFDDQFSVERPDGSNFTLKIRSTKLEDSAMYFCASSGDRANTEAFFGQGTRLTVV.